Listed below are T cell receptor beta chains from one sample, sequenced in a study of cytomegalovirus exposure and HLA in healthy donors. Sequencing used immunoSEQ multiplex PCR; TCRdb keeps in-frame clones, though not all of them. This table has more than 100,000 clones, approximately 79% appearing once. Sequenced sample: PBMCs. Every receptor here comes from a man aged 50-60 years in good health and CMV-seropositive. Both conserved end residues are part of each CDR3. The D gene is left open where the match is weak. The listing skips clone size in some rows; elsewhere it reads once, few, many or a size class.

j_gene,abundance,v_gene,d_gene,CDR3aa,CDR3nt
TRBJ1-2,NA,TRBV27,TRBD1,CASGRQGFQYGYTF,TGTGCCAGCGGACGACAGGGGTTCCAGTATGGCTACACCTTC
TRBJ1-6,NA,TRBV7-6,TRBD1,CASSLTGYNSPLHF,TGTGCCAGCAGCTTGACAGGGTATAATTCACCCCTCCACTTT
TRBJ2-1,few,TRBV7-2,TRBD2,CASSLFGTSSYNEQFF,TGTGCCAGCAGCTTATTCGGGACTAGCAGCTACAATGAGCAGTTCTTC
TRBJ1-2,NA,TRBV19,NA,CASSSQAANYGYTF,TGTGCCAGTAGTAGTCAGGCAGCTAACTATGGCTACACCTTC
TRBJ2-7,NA,TRBV5-4,TRBD2,CASSFGSGRAYEQYF,TGTGCCAGCAGCTTTGGCAGCGGGAGGGCGTACGAGCAGTACTTC
TRBJ1-6,NA,TRBV13,NA,CASTLSSYNSPLHF,TGTGCCAGCACCCTAAGCTCCTATAATTCACCCCTCCACTTT
TRBJ2-5,NA,TRBV10-3,NA,CAITGQPQETQYF,TGTGCCATCACAGGCCAGCCCCAAGAGACCCAGTACTTC
TRBJ2-7,NA,TRBV18,TRBD1,CASGQGSYEQYF,TGTGCCAGTGGACAGGGGTCCTACGAGCAGTACTTC
TRBJ1-2,NA,TRBV5-1,TRBD1,CASSPRGRNYGYTF,TGCGCCAGCAGCCCCAGGGGGCGTAACTATGGCTACACCTTC
TRBJ2-1,few,TRBV19,NA,CASSIGASWSSYNEQFF,TGTGCCAGTAGTATAGGGGCTAGCTGGAGCTCCTACAATGAGCAGTTCTTC
TRBJ2-3,NA,TRBV6-5,NA,CASSSFTLEGTDTQYF,TGTGCCAGCAGTTCCTTTACCCTTGAGGGCACAGATACGCAGTATTTT
TRBJ1-1,NA,TRBV4-3,NA,CASSHTTGKNTEAFF,TGCGCCAGCAGCCACACTACAGGGAAGAACACTGAAGCTTTCTTT
TRBJ1-5,once,TRBV5-6,TRBD1,CASSPGHRGGNQPQHF,TGTGCCAGCAGCCCCGGGCACAGGGGTGGCAATCAGCCCCAGCATTTT
TRBJ1-4,NA,TRBV27,NA,CASSRYVNEKLFF,TGTGCCAGCAGCCGCTACGTTAATGAAAAACTGTTTTTT
TRBJ2-7,NA,TRBV4-1,TRBD1,CASSLLPGQIYEQYF,TGCGCCAGCAGTCTGCTACCGGGACAGATCTACGAGCAGTACTTC
TRBJ1-5,NA,TRBV7-9,TRBD1,CSSSLDRVKQPQHF,TGTTCCAGCAGCTTAGACAGGGTGAAGCAGCCCCAGCATTTT
TRBJ1-1,NA,TRBV7-2,TRBD1,CASSLERDRVSFF,TGTGCCAGCAGTTTAGAGAGAGACAGGGTTTCTTTCTTT
TRBJ1-2,NA,TRBV2,NA,CASSLDRFNYGYTF,TGTGCCAGCTCTCTAGACAGATTCAACTATGGCTACACCTTC
TRBJ2-3,NA,TRBV27,NA,CASSKELVKYF,TGTGCCAGCAGTAAGGAGCTTGTCAAGTATTTT
TRBJ1-2,NA,TRBV10-3,NA,CAISETGIYGYTF,TGTGCCATCAGTGAAACAGGGATCTATGGCTACACCTTC
TRBJ1-4,few,TRBV14,NA,CASSQPGRGRTNEKLFF,TGTGCCAGCAGCCAACCCGGCAGGGGACGCACTAATGAAAAACTGTTTTTT
TRBJ1-2,NA,TRBV11-2,NA,CASSWTENYGYTF,TGTGCCAGCAGCTGGACAGAAAACTATGGCTACACCTTC
TRBJ1-5,NA,TRBV6-1,NA,CASNHGRTHQPQHF,TGTGCCAGCAACCACGGACGGACTCATCAGCCCCAGCATTTT
TRBJ2-1,NA,TRBV11-2,NA,CASSLGGRGDEQFF,TGTGCCAGCAGCTTAGGGGGGCGAGGGGATGAGCAGTTCTTC
TRBJ2-2,once,TRBV7-9,TRBD1,CASSLFGTGGAGELFF,TGTGCCAGCAGCTTATTCGGGACAGGGGGAGCCGGGGAGCTGTTTTTT
TRBJ2-1,NA,TRBV4-1,NA,CASSRAGPPGNEQFF,TGCGCCAGCAGCCGAGCGGGCCCCCCCGGCAATGAGCAGTTCTTC
TRBJ1-1,NA,TRBV2,NA,CASRPDSMNTEAFF,TGTGCCAGCAGGCCGGACAGTATGAACACTGAAGCTTTCTTT
TRBJ2-6,NA,TRBV7-2,NA,CASSRNDRISGANVLTF,TGTGCCAGCAGCCGAAACGACAGGATCTCTGGGGCCAACGTCCTGACTTTC
TRBJ2-1,NA,TRBV7-6,TRBD1,CASSSSTGGSYNEQFF,TGTGCCAGCAGCTCCTCGACAGGGGGTAGCTACAATGAGCAGTTCTTC